The 32 T cell receptor beta chains given below trace back to one sample, sequenced in a study of human T cells and chemical hapten exposure. TCRdb re-called the RACE reads with MiXCR, one entry per CDR3 protein. The table lists approximately 180,000 distinct CDR3 sequences, roughly 30% of them singletons. Time point defined: pre-sensitization, week 0. Treatment meaning: therapeutic diphenylcyclopropenone sensitization with weekly scalp DPC. Sequencing used whole blood, obtained in connection with sensitization to the hapten diphenylcyclopropenone (DPC). The receptors derive from a woman aged 30 to 39 with alopecia areata. Some clones in this sample may be carry-over from other donors' samples.

This clonotype was picked up many times. The chain links TRBV7-3 to TRBJ2-1; a possible D gene is TRBD1 (6 bases). V was cut by 3 bases and J by 10 bases, with 13 bases left in between. CDR3 length: 13 residues. Germline CDR1 and CDR2: SGHTA and FQGTGA. This chain's CDR3 is CASSFRVQGEQFF. CDR3 nucleotide sequence: TGTGCCAGCAGCTTTAGAGTTCAGGGGGAGCAGTTCTTC.

The chain combines TRBV15 with TRBJ2-3; no clear D. The germline V gene has CDR1 LNHNV and CDR2 YYDKDF (reference sequence). The V end lost 0 bases, the J end lost 4 bases, and 5 bases lay between the germline ends. CDR3 length: 13 amino acids. CDR3 nucleotides: TGTGCCACCAGCAGAGATCTCCCAGATACGCAGTATTTT. Translation gives CATSRDLPDTQYF.

This clonotype was counted a few times. The genes are TRBV5-1 and TRBJ2-3; D is undetermined. V lost 4 bases and J lost 4, with 16 bases in between. CDR3 length: 15 residues. CDR1 is SGHRS, CDR2 YFSETQ, per germline. Here the CDR3 reads CASSPGGYAADTQYF. CDR3 nucleotide sequence: TGCGCCAGCAGCCCCGGTGGCTATGCAGCAGATACGCAGTATTTT.

The rearrangement links TRBV29-1 to TRBJ1-1, with 8 bases fitting TRBD1. Germline V gene sequence: CDR1 SQVTM, CDR2 ANQGSEA. J was trimmed by 3 bases and V by 0 bases; bases with no gene match: 6. The CDR3 is made up of 15 amino acids. The CDR3 sequence is CSVEELRGLDTEAFF. The CDR3 DNA reads as TGCAGCGTTGAAGAGCTCAGGGGGCTTGACACTGAAGCTTTCTTT.

This clonotype appeared many times. The chain links TRBV6-2 or TRBV6-3 to TRBJ1-5; D not resolved. Germline CDR1 MNHEY, CDR2 SVGEGT. There are 13 residues in the CDR3. Trimming took 6 bases from V and 5 from J, leaving 11 bases between them. Here the CDR3 DNA reads TGTGCCAGCAGGACCTACGGAGATCAGCCCCAGCATTTT. This gives the protein CASRTYGDQPQHF.

The V call is TRBV24-1, the J call TRBJ2-4, with D unresolved. With 3 bases removed from V and 5 bases from J, the gap between germline ends came to 7 bases. Germline CDR1 KGHDR, CDR2 SFDVKD. This CDR3 is 13 amino acids long. CDR3 bases: TGTGCCACCAGTGATCCACCGGAAAACATTCAGTACTTC. It yields the protein CATSDPPENIQYF.

The chain links TRBV24-1 to TRBJ2-1; D is uncertain. The CDR3 is made up of 12 amino acids. Trimming pared 5 bases from V and 7 bases from J, leaving 8 bases between. From germline, CDR1 is KGHDR and CDR2 SFDVKD. CDR3 in amino acids: CATSAAGNEQFF. DNA for the CDR3: TGTGCCACCAGTGCGGCTGGTAATGAGCAGTTCTTC.

This clonotype was recorded only once. The chain recombines TRBV5-4 with TRBJ2-3; D may be TRBD2 (6 bases). This CDR3 region has 13 residues. From germline, CDR1 is SGHNT and CDR2 YYREEE (reference sequence). With 7 bases removed from V and 5 bases from J, the gap between germline ends came to 14 bases. CDR3 nucleotide sequence: TGTGCCAGCCAGGGACTCGACTTAGATACGCAGTATTTT. This translates into CASQGLDLDTQYF.

The V gene is TRBV29-1, the J gene TRBJ2-2; D may match TRBD1 or TRBD2 (6 bases each). This CDR3 has 16 amino acids. CDR1 and CDR2 from the germline V gene are SQVTM and ANQGSEA. The V and J ends lost 4 bases and 0 bases respectively, with 15 bases between them. In DNA, the CDR3 is TGCAGCGTTGTAAGGGGGGCGGGCTCGAACACCGGGGAGCTGTTTTTT. This translates into CSVVRGAGSNTGELFF.

This clonotype was recorded a few times. This chain links TRBV11-3 with TRBJ2-5, with D unresolved. The germline V and J ends were trimmed by 3 bases and 5 bases, with 10 bases remaining between them. This CDR3 comprises 13 residues. Germline CDR1 reads SGHNT; CDR2 reads YENEEA. CDR3 loop: CASSLLPKETQYF. The CDR3, as DNA: TGTGCCAGCAGCTTGCTCCCGAAGGAGACCCAGTACTTC.

This clonotype was recorded a few times. J is TRBJ1-2 and V is TRBV21-1; TRBD1 reflects the table's D call only, with no check against the DNA. TRBV21-1 corresponds to a pseudogene. This CDR3 is 14 amino acids long. This CDR3 is CASSPGQGTDGYTF. CDR3 bases: TGTGCCAGCAGCCCTGGACAGGGAACCGATGGCTACACCTTC.

The J gene is TRBJ1-4, the V gene TRBV28; maybe TRBD1 (5 bases). Germline CDR1 and CDR2: MDHEN and SYDVKM. The CDR3 length is 19 residues. The V and J ends lost 1 base and 0 bases respectively, with 18 bases between them. The CDR3 region is CASSLLQGYSFATNEKLFF. CDR3 bases: TGTGCCAGCAGTTTATTGCAGGGTTACTCCTTTGCAACTAATGAAAAACTGTTTTTT.

This clonotype was found a few times. The rearrangement joins TRBV2 to TRBJ2-1; D gene uncertain. V lost 5 bases and J 4 bases, leaving 6 bases between the germline ends. Germline V gene data show CDR1 as SNHLY and CDR2 as FYNNEI. The CDR3 runs 12 residues. CDR3 region: CASSSRYNEQFF. CDR3 coding DNA: TGTGCCAGCAGTTCGAGGTACAATGAGCAGTTCTTC.

This clonotype has a handful of counts. This chain connects TRBV4-1 to TRBJ1-6, with a tentative D call TRBD1 (6 bases). Germline values: CDR1 MGHRA, CDR2 YSYEKL. The CDR3 is 17 residues long. Deletions cut 4 bases from V and 7 bases from J, with 20 bases between. Here the CDR3 DNA reads TGCGCCAGCAGCCCGACAGGATTGGGGGCTATGAATTCACCCCTCCACTTT. Its protein product is CASSPTGLGAMNSPLHF.

The V call is TRBV14, the J call TRBJ2-3; the match to TRBD2 covers 11 bases. From germline, CDR1 is SGHDN and CDR2 FVKESK. The V and J ends lost 4 bases and 0 bases, in that order; junction bases with no gene match: 12. This CDR3 is 19 amino acids long. CDR3 amino acids: CASSPGTSGPPPSTDTQYF. Here the CDR3 DNA reads TGTGCCAGCAGCCCCGGGACTAGCGGACCGCCCCCTAGCACAGATACGCAGTATTTT.

The chain links TRBV6-1 to TRBJ2-1; no firm D call. This CDR3 contains 13 residues. Germline values: CDR1 MNHNS, CDR2 SASEGT. Trimming shortened V by 6 bases and J by 5 bases, and 11 bases separated the two germline ends. CDR3 region: CASRERWNNEQFF. The DNA of the CDR3 is TGTGCCAGCAGAGAAAGGTGGAACAATGAGCAGTTCTTC.

This clonotype was observed a handful of times. This rearrangement joins TRBV18 to TRBJ1-1; no reliable D call. This CDR3 spans 15 amino acids. Germline lookup yields CDR1 KGHSH and CDR2 LQKENI. V lost 3 bases and J 1 base, leaving 12 bases between the germline ends. The CDR3 DNA reads as TGTGCCAGCTCACCCCTCGACGGAGCGAACACTGAAGCTTTCTTT. This codes for CASSPLDGANTEAFF.

This chain connects TRBV28 to TRBJ1-1; a possible D gene is TRBD1 (6 bases). Deletions cut 6 bases from V and 1 base from J, with 12 bases between. The length of the CDR3 is 14 residues. Germline CDR1 is MDHEN and CDR2 is SYDVKM. The DNA for the CDR3 is TGTGCCAGCAGAGGGGGGGGTGAGAACACTGAAGCTTTCTTT. It specifies CASRGGGENTEAFF.

This clonotype was seen more than once but under ten times. This chain links TRBV10-3 with TRBJ2-2, with 13 bases that match TRBD2. Germline assignment: CDR1 ENHRY and CDR2 SYGVKD. The CDR3 totals 15 residues. After removal of 7 bases from V and 2 bases from J, the junction contained 1 base not matched to a gene. CDR3 in amino acids: CAIKGLAGNTGELFF. The CDR3 region has the DNA TGTGCCATCAAGGGACTAGCGGGAAACACCGGGGAGCTGTTTTTT.

The chain carries TRBV19 and TRBJ2-7; the match to TRBD2 covers 12 bases. CDR1 is LNHDA and CDR2 is SQIVND in the germline V gene (reference sequence). The length of the CDR3 is 15 residues. V was clipped by 5 bases and J by 4 bases; unmatched bases: 6. The CDR3 sequence: CASSLTSGGLYEQYF. In nucleotides, the CDR3 is TGTGCCAGTAGTTTGACTAGCGGGGGCCTGTACGAGCAGTACTTC.

The rearrangement joins TRBV15 to TRBJ2-4, with a weak D call TRBD1 (6 bases). The germline V gene encodes CDR1 LNHNV and CDR2 YYDKDF (reference sequence). V was pared by 1 base and J by 0 bases, with 13 bases between. The CDR3 has 17 residues. The CDR3 bases are TGTGCCACCAGCAGAGGATTCAGGGGCTTAGCCAAAAACATTCAGTACTTC. Translated, it gives CATSRGFRGLAKNIQYF. The full variable domain, completed using reference TRBV15 and TRBJ2-4, is DAMVIQNPRYQVTQFGKPVTLSCSQTLNHNVMYWYQQKSSQAPKLLFHYYDKDFNNEADTPDNFQSRRPNTSFCFLDIRSPGLGDTAMYLCATSRGFRGLAKNIQYFGAGTRLSVL.

The chain has TRBV18 and TRBJ1-1; 11 bases fit TRBD1. CDR3 length equals 17 residues. Germline CDR1 is KGHSH and CDR2 is LQKENI. Trimming cost V 3 bases and J 7 bases; bases outside gene matches: 13. CDR3 DNA: TGTGCCAGCTCACCGAAACTAGGACAGGGGGCGCGTTTTGAAGCTTTCTTT. Translating gives CASSPKLGQGARFEAFF.

The CDR3 DNA follows: TGTGCCAGCAGCTTAGCGCACGGGACAGGTCGTGAAAAACTGTTTTTT. It specifies CASSLAHGTGREKLFF. The chain employs TRBV7-2 and TRBJ1-4, with 8 bases aligning to TRBD1. The CDR3 is 16 residues long. Germline V lookup: CDR1 SGHTA, CDR2 FQGNSA. After removal of 0 bases from V and 7 bases from J, the junction contained 7 bases not matched to a gene. Complete variable domain (other parts from reference TRBV7-2 and TRBJ1-4): GAGVSQSPSNKVTEKGKDVELRCDPISGHTALYWYRQSLGQGLEFLIYFQGNSAPDKSGLPSDRFSAERTGGSVSTLTIQRTQQEDSAVYLCASSLAHGTGREKLFFGSGTQLSVL.

This clonotype was observed a few times. The V and J genes are TRBV6-2 or TRBV6-3 and TRBJ2-3; tentatively, D is TRBD2 (6 bases). The germline gives CDR1 MNHEY, CDR2 SVGEGT. Trimming removed 6 bases from V and 0 bases from J, with 10 bases in between. This CDR3 comprises 14 residues. The CDR3 DNA reads as TGTGCCAGCAGGTGGGAGGCAAGCACAGATACGCAGTATTTT. Translation gives CASRWEASTDTQYF.

This chain joins TRBV15 and TRBJ2-3; TRBD2 agrees at 8 bases. From germline, CDR1 is LNHNV and CDR2 YYDKDF (reference sequence). This CDR3 is built from 14 residues. V shed 6 bases, J shed 5 bases, and the junction held 7 bases outside the gene matches. CDR3 nucleotides: TGTGCCACCAGTCGGCGGGGGGCGGGAGATACGCAGTATTTT. It is translated as CATSRRGAGDTQYF.

The V call is TRBV7-2, the J call TRBJ2-6; D is undetermined. The V gene lost 3 bases and the J gene lost 0 bases, with 12 bases spanning the gap. CDR3 length equals 17 residues. Germline V lookup: CDR1 SGHTA, CDR2 FQGNSA. The CDR3 sequence: CASSLTRTSSGANVLTF. The CDR3 nucleotides read TGTGCCAGCAGCTTGACCAGGACGAGCTCTGGGGCCAACGTCCTGACTTTC.

This clonotype was observed a few times. This sequence joins TRBV4-2 and TRBJ1-4; tentatively, D is TRBD1 (5 bases). The CDR3 sequence is 14 residues long. Germline V gene sequence: CDR1 LGHNA, CDR2 YNFKEQ. V dropped 2 bases and J dropped 8 bases, with 12 bases sitting between them. In nucleotides, the CDR3 is TGTGCCAGCAGCCAACGGGACCGATTAGAAAAACTGTTTTTT. This translates into CASSQRDRLEKLFF.

This clonotype was observed a handful of times. The V gene is TRBV28, the J gene TRBJ1-1, with D uncertain. V lost 4 bases, J lost 0 bases, and 9 bases lay in between. Germline V gene data show CDR1 as MDHEN and CDR2 as SYDVKM. The CDR3 is 14 amino acids. DNA of the CDR3: TGTGCCAGCAGTTCCCCGGCCTTGAACACTGAAGCTTTCTTT. It translates to CASSSPALNTEAFF.

This chain links TRBV28 with TRBJ2-2; D is ambiguous. The ends were cut back, 4 bases at V and 4 bases at J, with 13 bases in the middle. Looked up from germline, CDR1 is MDHEN and CDR2 is SYDVKM. The CDR3 runs to 15 residues. The CDR3 DNA sequence: TGTGCCAGCAGTTCCAGGTTTTCTTTCACCGGGGAGCTGTTTTTT. Its translation is CASSSRFSFTGELFF.

This clonotype came up a few times. The chain links TRBV7-6 to TRBJ2-7, with a weak D call TRBD1 (6 bases). CDR1 and CDR2 (germline): SGHVS, FNYEAQ. This CDR3 has 13 residues. V dropped 5 bases and J dropped 5 bases, with 13 bases sitting between them. CDR3 region: CASSRGNRDEQYF. The CDR3 DNA reads as TGTGCCAGCAGCCGTGGAAACAGGGACGAGCAGTACTTC.

The chain has TRBV20-1 and TRBJ2-4, with a possible D match to TRBD2 (6 bases). Germline V lookup: CDR1 DFQATT, CDR2 SNEGSKA (reference sequence). The CDR3 sequence is 14 residues long. Trimming stripped 3 bases from V and 9 bases from J, with 18 bases between. CDR3: CSASGTREPSIQYF. The CDR3 DNA follows: TGCAGTGCTAGTGGAACTCGGGAGCCAAGCATTCAGTACTTC.

This clonotype occurred a few times. This sequence joins TRBV10-3 and TRBJ1-1; TRBD1 agrees at 8 bases. The germline gives CDR1 ENHRY, CDR2 SYGVKD. The junction had 10 bases not matched to a gene; V was cut back by 9 bases and J by 1 base. The CDR3 has 15 residues. CDR3 in DNA: TGTGCCATTGCGCCGGGACAGGCCGCGAACACTGAAGCTTTCTTT. Protein sequence: CAIAPGQAANTEAFF.